These 26 T cell receptor beta chains were all obtained from the same sample, sequenced in a study of post-analysis software for immune sequencing data. Study-wide points: In patients, TRBV5-6, TRBV5-1 and TRBV20-1 belonged to 4 or 5 TRBV segments found more frequently than in controls.

Carried by the TCR beta cDNA libraries were unique molecular identifiers. Using its own MiXCR run on the PCR reads, TCRdb lists one record per CDR3 protein. The data show around 710,000 distinct CDR3 sequences, with under 60% seen just once and roughly 4.4% held by the top ten. Their antigen targets remain unknown. What was sequenced was blood. The origin of the receptors is a girl between 10 and 17 years old with multiple sclerosis.

This CDR3 is CASSLATSGRAQDTQYF. CDR3 DNA: TGTGCCAGCAGCTTGGCAACTAGCGGGAGGGCCCAAGATACGCAGTATTTT. The rearrangement joins TRBV5-6 to TRBJ2-3, with 13 positions matching TRBD2. Germline V gene lookup returns CDR1 SGHDT and CDR2 YYEEEE. The V and J ends lost 0 bases and 5 bases, in that order; junction bases with no gene match: 6. CDR3 length: 17 amino acids.

The chain has TRBV7-9 and TRBJ1-2, with a tentative D call TRBD1 (6 bases). With 5 bases removed from V and 3 bases from J, the gap between germline ends came to 22 bases. Germline V gene lookup returns CDR1 SEHNR and CDR2 FQNEAQ (reference sequence). CDR3 length: 17 residues. In nucleotides, the CDR3 is TGTGCCAGCAGCCCGGGACGCATCGCCGGACAGTACTATGGCTACACCTTC. Encoded protein: CASSPGRIAGQYYGYTF.

V gene TRBV15 combines with J gene TRBJ1-2; unclear D gene. The CDR3 has 12 residues. V was pared by 0 bases and J by 7 bases, with 6 bases between. The V gene's germline CDR1 is LNHNV and CDR2 YYDKDF (reference sequence). The CDR3 reads CATSREGSGYTF. The CDR3 DNA is TGTGCCACCAGCAGAGAGGGGAGTGGCTACACCTTC. Filled out from reference TRBV15 and TRBJ1-2, the complete variable domain reads DAMVIQNPRYQVTQFGKPVTLSCSQTLNHNVMYWYQQKSSQAPKLLFHYYDKDFNNEADTPDNFQSRRPNTSFCFLDIRSPGLGDTAMYLCATSREGSGYTFGSGTRLTVV.

The rearrangement joins TRBV4-3 to TRBJ2-1; 9 nucleotides agree with TRBD2. CDR1 is LGHNA, CDR2 YSLEER, per germline. The CDR3 is 19 residues long. The V gene end was trimmed by 0 bases and the J gene end by 0 bases; junction bases not matched to a gene: 9. CDR3 amino acids: CASSQDSFLAGYSYNEQFF. CDR3 nucleotide sequence: TGCGCCAGCAGCCAAGATAGCTTCCTAGCGGGGTACTCCTACAATGAGCAGTTCTTC.

This clonotype was counted between two and nine times. This chain joins TRBV29-1 and TRBJ1-2; possible D gene TRBD1, 6 bases. The CDR3 spans 11 residues. CDR1 is SQVTM and CDR2 is ANQGSEA in the germline V gene. V was shortened by 7 bases and J by 3 bases, with 9 bases between the two germline ends. The CDR3 loop is CSAWTDYGYTF. In DNA form, the CDR3 reads TGCAGCGCCTGGACAGACTATGGCTACACCTTC.

The chain joins TRBV12-3 or TRBV12-4 to TRBJ1-5; D unresolved. V lost 6 bases and J lost 7, with 19 bases in between. The length of the CDR3 is 15 residues. CDR3 bases: TGTGCCAGCAGAGGACTAGCGGGGTTGAGACAGCCCCAGCATTTT. As protein: CASRGLAGLRQPQHF.

J is TRBJ2-1 and V is TRBV7-2, with TRBD2 identical over 10 bases. The CDR3 totals 16 residues. Germline V gene data show CDR1 as SGHTA and CDR2 as FQGNSA. The V and J ends lost 1 base and 3 bases, in that order; junction bases with no gene match: 3. The DNA of the CDR3 is TGTGCCAGCAGCTTAGAACTAGCGGGGTACTACAATGAGCAGTTCTTC. It is translated as CASSLELAGYYNEQFF. Based on the CDR3 plus reference TRBV7-2 and TRBJ2-1, the full variable domain is GAGVSQSPSNKVTEKGKDVELRCDPISGHTALYWYRQSLGQGLEFLIYFQGNSAPDKSGLPSDRFSAERTGGSVSTLTIQRTQQEDSAVYLCASSLELAGYYNEQFFGPGTRLTVL.

This clonotype turned up a few times. The CDR3 coding sequence is TGTGCCATCAGTGAGTCTACTAGCGGGGTATCCTACGAGCAGTACTTC. The encoded protein is CAISESTSGVSYEQYF. The chain carries TRBV10-3 and TRBJ2-7; the match to TRBD2 covers 10 bases. With V trimmed by 0 bases and J by 1 base, 3 bases remained unmatched. Per germline, CDR1 ENHRY and CDR2 SYGVKD. The CDR3 is 16 residues long.

This clonotype was observed once. This rearrangement joins TRBV5-1 to TRBJ1-4, with 9 bases aligning to TRBD1. The CDR3 spans 15 residues. Germline CDR1 reads SGHRS; CDR2 reads YFSETQ. V was pared by 3 bases and J by 7 bases, with 7 bases of the junction left unmatched. The CDR3 sequence: CASSSGQGRTEKLFF. CDR3 in DNA: TGCGCCAGCAGCTCCGGACAGGGGCGAACTGAAAAACTGTTTTTT.

This clonotype was observed a handful of times. The chain links TRBV9 to TRBJ1-1; 7 nucleotides align to TRBD1. The V gene end was trimmed by 4 bases and the J gene end by 1 base; junction bases not matched to a gene: 10. Germline values: CDR1 SGDLS, CDR2 YYNGEE. CDR3 length: 16 residues. The CDR3 DNA reads as TGTGCCAGCAGCCCTGGCCCGGGACAGAGGAACACTGAAGCTTTCTTT. Translated, it gives CASSPGPGQRNTEAFF.

In its sample, this clonotype was seen a few times. The rearrangement uses TRBV15 and TRBJ2-7; 7 bases match TRBD1. The CDR3 loop spans 15 amino acids. Germline CDR1 and CDR2: LNHNV and YYDKDF (reference sequence). The V and J ends lost 0 bases and 9 bases, in that order; junction bases with no gene match: 11. The CDR3 sequence: CATSRDKGQLVGQYF. In nucleotides, the CDR3 is TGTGCCACCAGCAGAGATAAGGGACAGCTGGTTGGGCAGTACTTC.

This rearrangement joins TRBV5-1 to TRBJ2-7; 8 bases are a match to TRBD2. CDR3 size: 14 residues. J gave up 3 bases and V 4 bases, and 6 bases lay outside the gene matches. The germline V gene encodes CDR1 SGHRS and CDR2 YFSETQ. The DNA of the CDR3 is TGCGCCAGCAGCGGAGGACTAGCAGACTACGAGCAGTACTTC. Protein product: CASSGGLADYEQYF.

This clonotype was seen only a few times. V is TRBV7-6 and J is TRBJ1-2, with D perhaps TRBD1 (6 bases). The V end lost 1 base, the J end lost 8 bases, and 14 bases lay between the germline ends. This CDR3 region has 14 residues. In germline, CDR1 is SGHVS, CDR2 FNYEAQ. CDR3 in amino acids: CASSLEGQGEGYTF. For the CDR3, the DNA is TGTGCCAGCAGCTTAGAGGGACAAGGGGAGGGCTACACCTTC.

V and J are TRBV28 and TRBJ2-5; D is ambiguous. The end of the DNA fits TRBJ2-7 better, so the J call may be wrong. Looked up from germline, CDR1 is MDHEN and CDR2 is SYDVKM. The CDR3 is made up of 13 amino acids. CDR3 nucleotide sequence: TGTGCCAGCAGGTCGCCGGGCGCCTACGAGCAGTACTTC. Translation gives CASRSPGAYEQYF.

This clonotype was counted between two and nine times. V usage is TRBV28 and J usage is TRBJ1-5, with 8 bases aligning to TRBD1. V lost 6 bases and J lost 6; bases outside the gene matches: 22. This CDR3 comprises 19 residues. Germline CDR1 reads MDHEN; CDR2 reads SYDVKM. The CDR3 spells CASSGTSDREVYPTQPQHF. The CDR3 bases are TGTGCCAGCAGCGGCACATCGGACAGGGAGGTATATCCCACTCAGCCCCAGCATTTT.

This clonotype was detected a few times. The rearrangement uses TRBV12-3 or TRBV12-4 and TRBJ2-2; 9 bases agree with TRBD1. The CDR3 totals 15 residues. V shed 6 bases, J shed 2 bases, and the junction held 4 bases outside the gene matches. In DNA form, the CDR3 reads TGTGCCAGCAGAACGGGACAGGGTAACACCGGGGAGCTGTTTTTT. Residues: CASRTGQGNTGELFF.

The rearrangement links TRBV5-1 to TRBJ2-7; 7 nucleotides align to TRBD1. V lost 3 bases to trimming and J lost 2 bases; unmatched junction nucleotides: 5. The V gene's germline CDR1 is SGHRS and CDR2 YFSETQ. The CDR3 loop spans 14 amino acids. DNA for the CDR3: TGCGCCAGCAGCTCGACAGGGTTGCCCTACGAGCAGTACTTC. This codes for CASSSTGLPYEQYF.

The genes are TRBV6-4 and TRBJ2-7; TRBD1 aligns across 7 bases. With V trimmed by 4 bases and J by 4 bases, 10 bases remained unmatched. The germline V gene has CDR1 MRHNA and CDR2 SNTAGT. The CDR3 extends over 15 amino acids. The CDR3 DNA reads as TGTGCCAGCAGTGGGGCCGGGGTGACAGGGTACGAGCAGTACTTC. Translated: CASSGAGVTGYEQYF.

The rearrangement uses TRBV28 and TRBJ2-7; D gene uncertain. Germline lookup yields CDR1 MDHEN and CDR2 SYDVKM. Trimming left V 5 bases short and J 4 bases short, with 9 bases between. This CDR3 has 12 amino acids. This CDR3 is CASSPAWYEQYF. The DNA of the CDR3 is TGTGCCAGCAGTCCGGCCTGGTACGAGCAGTACTTC.

This chain links TRBV6-4 with TRBJ2-4; TRBD2 matches at 9 bases. Trimming took 4 bases from V and 1 from J; bases not matched to a gene: 11. The CDR3 length is 18 residues. Germline assignment: CDR1 MRHNA and CDR2 SNTAGT. This CDR3 is CASSVAGEVEGAKNIQYF. CDR3 sequence (DNA): TGTGCCAGCAGTGTAGCGGGAGAGGTAGAGGGGGCCAAAAACATTCAGTACTTC.

The rearrangement links TRBV6-4 to TRBJ2-7; TRBD1 matches at 10 bases. Per germline, CDR1 MRHNA and CDR2 SNTAGT. V lost 8 bases, J lost 9 bases, and 13 bases stayed unmatched. The CDR3 has 14 amino acids. The CDR3: CASAPTGGLDGQYF. The CDR3 DNA sequence: TGTGCCAGCGCACCGACAGGGGGCTTGGACGGGCAGTACTTC.

The chain carries TRBV4-2 and TRBJ2-4, with D possibly being TRBD2 (5 bases). The DNA end is more similar to TRBJ2-7, so the J call may be wrong. From germline, CDR1 is LGHNA and CDR2 YNFKEQ. The CDR3 has 17 amino acids. Here the CDR3 reads CASSQDFGESVTYEQYF. For the CDR3, the DNA is TGTGCCAGCAGCCAAGATTTCGGGGAGTCGGTAACCTACGAGCAGTACTTC.

The V and J genes are TRBV7-2 and TRBJ2-7; TRBD2 aligns across 8 bases. The V gene end was trimmed by 3 bases and the J gene end by 3 bases; junction bases not matched to a gene: 10. CDR3 length: 16 amino acids. Germline V gives CDR1 SGHTA, CDR2 FQGNSA. The CDR3 here is CASSLPPGLGDYEQYF. DNA for the CDR3: TGTGCCAGCAGCTTGCCACCGGGACTAGGAGACTACGAGCAGTACTTC.

This clonotype was observed a handful of times. The chain is built from TRBV13 and TRBJ1-2; D is unclear. The germline CDR1 and CDR2 sequences are PRHDT and FYEKMQ (reference sequence). The germline V and J ends were trimmed by 5 bases and 3 bases, with 10 bases remaining between them. The CDR3 consists of 13 residues. In nucleotides, the CDR3 is TGTGCCAGCAGCCACGAGGCTGACTATGGCTACACCTTC. This sequence encodes CASSHEADYGYTF.

The chain is built from TRBV7-3 and TRBJ2-1; D is ambiguous. The CDR3 totals 15 residues. The germline CDR1 and CDR2 sequences are SGHTA and FQGTGA. Trimming left V 2 bases short and J 3 bases short, with 11 bases between. CDR3 bases: TGTGCCAGCAGCTTATCGCCTTCGGGCTACAATGAGCAGTTCTTC. This encodes CASSLSPSGYNEQFF.

The chain links TRBV6-6 to TRBJ2-1; the D gene is possibly TRBD2 (5 bases). The CDR3 runs to 13 residues. V was trimmed by 6 bases and J by 5 bases, leaving 11 bases between them. Germline V gene data show CDR1 as MNHNY and CDR2 as SVGAGI (reference sequence). The CDR3 DNA follows: TGTGCCAGCAGACCGGGGTTGCACAATGAGCAGTTCTTC. Encoded protein: CASRPGLHNEQFF.